This record looks at one T cell receptor beta chain sequence and its context. RNA served as the template for amplifying TCR beta CDR3 regions. After a first-round RT-PCR with HTBI primers, a second-round multiplex PCR was run. Via MiXCR, TCRdb re-called the multiplex PCR reads, giving one row per CDR3 protein. The data contain 150,000 or so distinct CDR3 sequences, approximately 40% of them singletons. This record comes from a study of Graves' ophthalmopathy and Graves' hyperthyroidism. Trimming shortened V by 0 bases and J by 8 bases, and 10 bases separated the two germline ends. CDR1 is MNHNS, CDR2 SASEGT, per germline. The CDR3 has 14 amino acids.

This TCR derives from a man aged 25 to 40 with Graves' ophthalmopathy. The chain joins TRBV6-1 to TRBJ2-2; a possible D gene is TRBD1 (6 bases). Sequenced input: peripheral blood. This chain's CDR3 is CASSEAGGKGELFF. Written as DNA, the CDR3 is TGTGCCAGCAGTGAAGCAGGGGGAAAGGGGGAGCTGTTTTTT.